This T cell receptor (beta chain) emerged from a study of persistence of HIV-infected CD4 T cells. At the level of the study: CD4+ T cells responding to CMV or HIV-1 Gag were isolated.

Sequencing used immunoSEQ version 4 in survey mode. Repertoires were generated with immunoSEQ multiplex PCR, while TCRdb's copy carries only in-frame clones and drops some. This table has around 60,000 clones, about 69% appearing once. Overlapping HIV-1 Gag 15-mer peptides at roughly 1 ug per peptide per mL were used. Memory cells lacking CD40L and CD69 with high CD45RO were sorted. Stimulated PBMCs had first been depleted of CD8+ T cells. Looked up from germline, CDR1 is WNHNN and CDR2 is SYGVQD (reference sequence). The CDR3 spans 13 residues. V shed 6 bases and J shed 1 base, with 10 bases lying between them. This clone was observed a handful of times. Its cognate antigen is unknown.

The origin of this receptor is an adult man with HIV who was CMV-seropositive. The chain carries TRBV10-1 and TRBJ2-7; a possible D gene is TRBD1 (6 bases). The sample consisted of CD4+ T cells sorted from PBMCs after approximately 18-hour stimulation, taken from a patient who received antiretroviral therapy. The CDR3 protein is CASSRDISYEQYF. CDR3 in DNA: TGCGCCAGCAGCCGGGACATATCCTACGAGCAGTACTTC.